Listed below are T cell receptor beta chains from one sample, sequenced in a study of blood T cell repertoires in COVID-19. Repertoires were generated with immunoSEQ multiplex PCR, while TCRdb's copy carries only in-frame clones and drops some. The data contain about 260,000 clones, about 88% of them singletons. The sample consisted of PBMCs or T cells enriched from blood (not recorded which). Receptor source: a woman in her 50s who had recovered from COVID-19. Each CDR3 is given without its conserved first and last residue. The D gene is left open where the match is weak.

TRBJ2-1,TRBV11-3,NA,ASSLSQFSYNEQF
TRBJ2-2,TRBV28,NA,ASSLSSGVGGELF
TRBJ2-1,TRBV29-1,TRBD1,SVEFGTGSSYNEQF
TRBJ1-1,TRBV28,NA,ASSSVQGLPTEAF
TRBJ1-1,TRBV4-3,NA,ASSQDFSPQGEAF
TRBJ2-7,TRBV6-5,NA,ASSYSHYEQY
TRBJ2-3,TRBV30,TRBD1,AWSGTRTGGFYTQY
TRBJ2-3,TRBV25-1,TRBD1,ASSDGGTGGTDTQY
TRBJ1-2,TRBV2,TRBD1,ASGRGGAGNYGYT
TRBJ1-5,TRBV23-1,NA,ASGTGNQPQH
TRBJ2-5,TRBV4-1,TRBD1,ASSQMDRKETQY
TRBJ1-2,TRBV6-2/TRBV6-3,NA,ASSNPGYYGYT
TRBJ2-1,TRBV11-1,TRBD2,ASSLLAGGPGEQF
TRBJ2-3,TRBV5-4,TRBD1,ASSTGTDSTDTQY
TRBJ1-2,TRBV5-6,TRBD1,ASRRDPTGTDGYT
TRBJ2-1,TRBV28,NA,ASSLLGSSYNEQF
TRBJ2-6,TRBV7-2,NA,ASSLGSGSGANVLT
TRBJ2-2,TRBV7-2,NA,ASSLGTGPRELF
TRBJ2-6,TRBV24-1,TRBD2,ATSDTSGGSGANVLT
TRBJ2-5,TRBV20-1,NA,SASFSQETQY
TRBJ2-7,TRBV4-1,NA,ASSQVFYNPYEQY
TRBJ1-2,TRBV7-9,TRBD1,ASSLGTALNGYT
TRBJ2-1,TRBV24-1,TRBD1,ATSDATQQGAIMNEQF
TRBJ2-5,TRBV5-1,NA,ASSSYRVSETQY
TRBJ2-1,TRBV4-3,NA,ASSQGRPVYNEQF
TRBJ2-2,TRBV30,TRBD1,AWREQGYGELF
TRBJ1-4,TRBV6-5,NA,ASREGRGNEKLF
TRBJ1-5,TRBV7-2,NA,ASSLRPQGKYQPQH
TRBJ2-3,TRBV10-1,NA,ASSESRLGTADTQY
TRBJ2-1,TRBV28,NA,ASSSLGGRDEQF
TRBJ1-6,TRBV2,NA,ASSVTRTLH
TRBJ2-7,TRBV28,TRBD2,ASSLSAGGSYEQY
TRBJ2-3,TRBV11-2,TRBD2,ASTQLAGSTDTQY
TRBJ1-2,TRBV7-3,NA,ASSLTVQGGGYT
TRBJ2-5,TRBV9,NA,ASSAFVGETQY
TRBJ2-1,TRBV27,NA,ASSLGPGEQF